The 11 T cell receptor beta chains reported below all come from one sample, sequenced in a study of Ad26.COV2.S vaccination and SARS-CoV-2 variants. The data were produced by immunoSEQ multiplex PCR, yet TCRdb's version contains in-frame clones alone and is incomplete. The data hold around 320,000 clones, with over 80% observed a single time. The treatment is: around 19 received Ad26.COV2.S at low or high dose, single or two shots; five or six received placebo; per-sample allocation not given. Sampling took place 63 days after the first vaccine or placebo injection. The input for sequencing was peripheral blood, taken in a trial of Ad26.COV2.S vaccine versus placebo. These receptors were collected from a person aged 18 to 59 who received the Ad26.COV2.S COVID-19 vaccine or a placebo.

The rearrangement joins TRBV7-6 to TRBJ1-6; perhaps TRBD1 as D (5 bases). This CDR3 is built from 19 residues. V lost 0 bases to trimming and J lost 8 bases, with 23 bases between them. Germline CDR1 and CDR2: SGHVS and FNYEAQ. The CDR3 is CASSLAIGGRQKRDSPLHF. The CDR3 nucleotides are TGTGCCAGCAGCTTAGCGATCGGTGGAAGACAGAAGAGGGATTCACCCCTCCACTTT. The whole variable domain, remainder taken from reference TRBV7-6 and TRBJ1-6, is GAGVSQSPRYKVTKRGQDVALRCDPISGHVSLYWYRQALGQGPEFLTYFNYEAQQDKSGLPNDRFSAERPEGSISTLTIQRTEQRDSAMYRCASSLAIGGRQKRDSPLHFGNGTRLTVT.

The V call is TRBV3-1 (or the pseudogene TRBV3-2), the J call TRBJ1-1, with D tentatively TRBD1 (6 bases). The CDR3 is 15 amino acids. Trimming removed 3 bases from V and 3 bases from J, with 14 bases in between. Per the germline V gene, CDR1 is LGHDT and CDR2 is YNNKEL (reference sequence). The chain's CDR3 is CASSHRQGRYTEAFF. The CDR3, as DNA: TGTGCCAGCAGCCACCGTCAGGGGAGGTACACTGAAGCTTTCTTT.

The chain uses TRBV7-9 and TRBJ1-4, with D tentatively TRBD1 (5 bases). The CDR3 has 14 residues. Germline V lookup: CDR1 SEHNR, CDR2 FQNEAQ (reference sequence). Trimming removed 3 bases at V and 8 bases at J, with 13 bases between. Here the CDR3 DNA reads TGTGCCAGCAGCTTGGGGGGACCGGGGGAAAAACTGTTTTTT. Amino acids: CASSLGGPGEKLFF.

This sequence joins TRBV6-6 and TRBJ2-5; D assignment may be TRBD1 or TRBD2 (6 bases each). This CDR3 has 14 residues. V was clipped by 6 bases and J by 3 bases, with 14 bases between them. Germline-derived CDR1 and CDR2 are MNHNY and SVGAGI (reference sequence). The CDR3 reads CASSLGGPEETQYF. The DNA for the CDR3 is TGTGCCAGCAGCCTCGGGGGCCCCGAAGAGACCCAGTACTTC.

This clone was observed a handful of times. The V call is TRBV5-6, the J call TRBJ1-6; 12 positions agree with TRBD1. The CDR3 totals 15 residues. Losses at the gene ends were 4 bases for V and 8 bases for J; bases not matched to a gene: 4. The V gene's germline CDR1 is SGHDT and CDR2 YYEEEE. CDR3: CASSRGQGADSPLHF. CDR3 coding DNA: TGTGCCAGCAGCCGGGGACAGGGGGCAGATTCACCCCTCCACTTT.

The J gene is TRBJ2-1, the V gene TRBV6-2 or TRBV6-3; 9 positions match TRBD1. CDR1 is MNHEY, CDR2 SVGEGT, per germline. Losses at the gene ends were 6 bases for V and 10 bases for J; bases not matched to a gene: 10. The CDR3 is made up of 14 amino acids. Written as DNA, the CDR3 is TGTGCCAGCAGCCACAGGGGGCGAGGAGAGGAGCAGTTCTTC. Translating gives CASSHRGRGEEQFF.

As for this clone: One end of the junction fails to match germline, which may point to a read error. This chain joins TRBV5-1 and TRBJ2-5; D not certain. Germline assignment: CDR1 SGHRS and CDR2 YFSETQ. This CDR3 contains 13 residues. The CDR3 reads CASSLGLQEAQYF. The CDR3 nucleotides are TGCGCCAGCAGCTTGGGCCTACAAGAGGCCCAGTACTTC.

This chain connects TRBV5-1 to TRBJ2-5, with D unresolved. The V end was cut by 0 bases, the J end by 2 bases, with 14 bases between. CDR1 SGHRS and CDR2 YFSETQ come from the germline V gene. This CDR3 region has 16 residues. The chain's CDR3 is CASSLAAGGLQETQYF. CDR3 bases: TGCGCCAGCAGCTTGGCCGCAGGCGGCTTACAAGAGACCCAGTACTTC. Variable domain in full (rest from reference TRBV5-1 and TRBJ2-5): KAGVTQTPRYLIKTRGQQVTLSCSPISGHRSVSWYQQTPGQGLQFLFEYFSETQRNKGNFPGRFSGRQFSNSRSEMNVSTLELGDSALYLCASSLAAGGLQETQYFGPGTRLLVL.

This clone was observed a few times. This chain's CDR3 is CASSPQGTEAFF. CDR3 nucleotides: TGTGCCAGCAGCCCCCAGGGCACTGAAGCTTTCTTT. The gene calls are TRBV7-9 and TRBJ1-1, with a tentative D call TRBD1 (5 bases). Trimming cost V 5 bases and J 4 bases, with 8 bases left between them. Germline CDR1 is SEHNR and CDR2 is FQNEAQ (reference sequence). This CDR3 spans 12 amino acids.

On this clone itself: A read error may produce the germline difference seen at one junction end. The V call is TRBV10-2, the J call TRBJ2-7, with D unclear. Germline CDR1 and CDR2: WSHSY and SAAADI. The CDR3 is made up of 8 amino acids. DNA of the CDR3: TGCGCCAGCAGACGCGTACACTTC. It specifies CASRRVHF.

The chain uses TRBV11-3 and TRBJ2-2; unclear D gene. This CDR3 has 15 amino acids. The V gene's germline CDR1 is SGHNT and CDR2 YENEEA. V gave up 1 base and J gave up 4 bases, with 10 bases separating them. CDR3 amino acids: CASSLVRRSTGELFF. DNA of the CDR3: TGTGCCAGCAGCTTAGTTAGAAGATCCACCGGGGAGCTGTTTTTT.